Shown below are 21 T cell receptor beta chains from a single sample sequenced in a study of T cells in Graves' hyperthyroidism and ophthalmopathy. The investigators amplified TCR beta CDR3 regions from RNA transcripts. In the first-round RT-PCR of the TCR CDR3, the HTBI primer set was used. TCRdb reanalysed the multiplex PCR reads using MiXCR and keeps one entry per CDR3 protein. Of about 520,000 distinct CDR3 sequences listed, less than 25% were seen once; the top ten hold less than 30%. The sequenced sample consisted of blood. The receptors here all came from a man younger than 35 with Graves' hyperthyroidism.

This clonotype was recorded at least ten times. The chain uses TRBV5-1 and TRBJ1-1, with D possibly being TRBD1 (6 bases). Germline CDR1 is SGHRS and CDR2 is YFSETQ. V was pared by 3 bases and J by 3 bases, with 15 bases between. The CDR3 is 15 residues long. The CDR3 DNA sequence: TGCGCCAGCAGCTCCTGGGGGGCTCGGGACACTGAAGCTTTCTTT. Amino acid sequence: CASSSWGARDTEAFF. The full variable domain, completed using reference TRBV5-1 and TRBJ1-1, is KAGVTQTPRYLIKTRGQQVTLSCSPISGHRSVSWYQQTPGQGLQFLFEYFSETQRNKGNFPGRFSGRQFSNSRSEMNVSTLELGDSALYLCASSSWGARDTEAFFGQGTRLTVV.

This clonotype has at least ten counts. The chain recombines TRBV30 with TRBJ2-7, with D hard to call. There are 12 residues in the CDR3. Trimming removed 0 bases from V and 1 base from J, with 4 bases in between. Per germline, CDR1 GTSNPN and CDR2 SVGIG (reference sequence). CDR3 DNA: TGTGCCTGGAGTGTAGGGTCCTACGAGCAGTACTTC. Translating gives CAWSVGSYEQYF.

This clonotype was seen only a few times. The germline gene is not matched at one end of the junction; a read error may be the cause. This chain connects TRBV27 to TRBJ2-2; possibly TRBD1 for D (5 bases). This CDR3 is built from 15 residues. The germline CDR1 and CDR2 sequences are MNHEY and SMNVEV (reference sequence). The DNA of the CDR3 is TGTGCCATCAGTTTTGACAGATCGAACACCGGGGAGCTGTTTTTT. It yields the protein CAISFDRSNTGELFF.

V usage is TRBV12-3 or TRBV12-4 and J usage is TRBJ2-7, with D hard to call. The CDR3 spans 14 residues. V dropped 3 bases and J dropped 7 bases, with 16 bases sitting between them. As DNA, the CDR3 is TGTGCCAGCAGTTTCGGGCAGTTACTAAGTGAGCAGTACTTC. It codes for CASSFGQLLSEQYF.

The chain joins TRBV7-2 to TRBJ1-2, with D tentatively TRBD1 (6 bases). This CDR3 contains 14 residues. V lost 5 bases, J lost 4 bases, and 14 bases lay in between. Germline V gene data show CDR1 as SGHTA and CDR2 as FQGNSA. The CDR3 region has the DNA TGTGCCAGCAGCACCCGACAGGTCCTCTATGGCTACACCTTC. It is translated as CASSTRQVLYGYTF.

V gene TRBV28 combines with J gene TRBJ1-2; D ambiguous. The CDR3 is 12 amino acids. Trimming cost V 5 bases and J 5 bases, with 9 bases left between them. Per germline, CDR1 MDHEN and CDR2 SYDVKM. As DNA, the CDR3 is TGTGCCAGCAGTGAACAAGGATATGGCTACACCTTC. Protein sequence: CASSEQGYGYTF.

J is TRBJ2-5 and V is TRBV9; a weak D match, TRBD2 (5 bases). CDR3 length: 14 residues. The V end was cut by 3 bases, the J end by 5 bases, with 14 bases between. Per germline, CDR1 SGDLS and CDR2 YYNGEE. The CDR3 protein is CASSATGVRETQYF. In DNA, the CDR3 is TGTGCCAGCAGCGCCACCGGGGTCCGTGAGACCCAGTACTTC.

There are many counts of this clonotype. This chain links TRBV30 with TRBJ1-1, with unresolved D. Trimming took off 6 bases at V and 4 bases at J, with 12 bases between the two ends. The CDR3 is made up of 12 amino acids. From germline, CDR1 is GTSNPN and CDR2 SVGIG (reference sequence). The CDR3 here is CACFPGPTEAFF. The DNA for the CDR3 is TGTGCCTGTTTTCCCGGGCCCACTGAAGCTTTCTTT.

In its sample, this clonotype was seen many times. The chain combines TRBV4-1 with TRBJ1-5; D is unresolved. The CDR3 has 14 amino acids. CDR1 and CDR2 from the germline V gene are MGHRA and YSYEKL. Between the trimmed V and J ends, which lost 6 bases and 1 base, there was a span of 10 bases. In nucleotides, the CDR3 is TGCGCCAGCAGGCAGCCTGGGAGCAATCAGCCCCAGCATTTT. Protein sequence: CASRQPGSNQPQHF.

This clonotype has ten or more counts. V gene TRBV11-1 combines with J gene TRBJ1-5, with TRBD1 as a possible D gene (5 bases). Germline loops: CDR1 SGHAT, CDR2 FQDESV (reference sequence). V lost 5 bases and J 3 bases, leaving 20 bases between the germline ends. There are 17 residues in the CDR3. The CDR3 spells CASSPGPGKGFNQPQHF. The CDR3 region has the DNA TGTGCCAGCAGCCCAGGACCAGGGAAGGGTTTCAATCAGCCCCAGCATTTT.

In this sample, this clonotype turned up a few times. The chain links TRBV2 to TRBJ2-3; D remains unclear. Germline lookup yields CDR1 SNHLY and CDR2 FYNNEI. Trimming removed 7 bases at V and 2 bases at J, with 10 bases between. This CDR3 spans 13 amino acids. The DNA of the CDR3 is TGTGCCAGCACCCTCGAGCTCACAGATACGCAGTATTTT. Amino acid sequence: CASTLELTDTQYF.

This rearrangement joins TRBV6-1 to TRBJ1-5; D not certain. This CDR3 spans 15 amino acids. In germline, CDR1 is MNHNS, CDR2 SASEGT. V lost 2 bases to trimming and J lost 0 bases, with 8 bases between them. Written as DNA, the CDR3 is TGTGCCAGCAGTGAATCCGGTGTTAGCAATCAGCCCCAGCATTTT. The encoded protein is CASSESGVSNQPQHF.

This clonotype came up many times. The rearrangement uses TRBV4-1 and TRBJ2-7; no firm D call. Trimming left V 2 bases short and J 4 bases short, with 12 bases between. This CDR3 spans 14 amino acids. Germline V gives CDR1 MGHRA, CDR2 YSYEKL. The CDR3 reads CASSQLTVSYEQYF. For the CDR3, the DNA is TGCGCCAGCAGCCAACTCACAGTTTCGTACGAGCAGTACTTC.

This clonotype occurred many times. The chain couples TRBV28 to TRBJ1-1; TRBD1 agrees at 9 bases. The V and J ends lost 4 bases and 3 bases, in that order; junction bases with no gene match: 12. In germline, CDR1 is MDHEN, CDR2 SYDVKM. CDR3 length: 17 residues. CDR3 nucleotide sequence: TGTGCCAGCAGTTCCCCCGCAACACGGACAGGGGACACTGAAGCTTTCTTT. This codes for CASSSPATRTGDTEAFF.

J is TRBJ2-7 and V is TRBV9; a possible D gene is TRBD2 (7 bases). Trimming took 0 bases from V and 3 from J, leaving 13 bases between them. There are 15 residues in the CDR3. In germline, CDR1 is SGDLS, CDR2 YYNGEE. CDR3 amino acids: CASSVEGGAFYEQYF. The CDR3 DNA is TGTGCCAGCAGCGTAGAAGGGGGGGCTTTCTACGAGCAGTACTTC.

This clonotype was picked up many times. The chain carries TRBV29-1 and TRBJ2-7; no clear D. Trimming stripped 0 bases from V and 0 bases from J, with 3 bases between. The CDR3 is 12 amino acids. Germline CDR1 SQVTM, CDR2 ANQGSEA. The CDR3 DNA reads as TGCAGCGTTGAAGACAGCTCCTACGAGCAGTACTTC. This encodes CSVEDSSYEQYF.

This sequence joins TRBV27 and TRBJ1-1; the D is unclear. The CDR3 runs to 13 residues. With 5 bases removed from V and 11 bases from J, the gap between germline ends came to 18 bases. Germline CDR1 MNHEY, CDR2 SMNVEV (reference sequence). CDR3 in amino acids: CASSSPWASEAFF. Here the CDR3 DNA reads TGTGCCAGCAGTAGCCCCTGGGCAAGCGAGGCTTTCTTT.

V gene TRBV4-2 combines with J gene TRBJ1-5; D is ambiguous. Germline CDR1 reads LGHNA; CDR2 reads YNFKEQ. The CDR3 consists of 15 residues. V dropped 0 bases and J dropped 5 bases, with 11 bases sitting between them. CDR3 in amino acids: CASSQDLGGDQPQHF. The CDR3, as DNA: TGTGCCAGCAGCCAAGATCTGGGCGGGGATCAGCCCCAGCATTTT.

The CDR3 loop reads CSARSRVRYYGYTF. CDR3 bases: TGCAGTGCTCGATCCAGGGTCCGCTACTATGGCTACACCTTC. This rearrangement joins TRBV20-1 to TRBJ1-2; D is perhaps TRBD1 (5 bases). Germline V gives CDR1 DFQATT, CDR2 SNEGSKA (reference sequence). The CDR3 contains 14 residues. Deletions cut 5 bases from V and 3 bases from J, with 16 bases between.

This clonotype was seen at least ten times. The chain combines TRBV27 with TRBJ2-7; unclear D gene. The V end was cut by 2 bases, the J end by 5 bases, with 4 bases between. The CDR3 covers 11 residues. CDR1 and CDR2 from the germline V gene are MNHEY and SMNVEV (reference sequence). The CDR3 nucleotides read TGTGCCAGCAGTTTAGGGAACGAGCAGTACTTC. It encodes CASSLGNEQYF.

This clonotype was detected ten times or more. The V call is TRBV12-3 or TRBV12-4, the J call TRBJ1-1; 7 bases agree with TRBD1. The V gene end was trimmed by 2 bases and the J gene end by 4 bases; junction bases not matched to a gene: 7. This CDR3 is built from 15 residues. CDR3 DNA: TGTGCCAGCAGTTTACCAGGGGGTCTCGGCACTGAAGCTTTCTTT. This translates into CASSLPGGLGTEAFF.